The sequence of this T cell receptor (beta chain) was determined in a study of T cell responses to AZD1222 COVID-19 vaccine. The data were produced by immunoSEQ multiplex PCR, yet TCRdb's version contains in-frame clones alone and is incomplete. The repertoire holds tens of thousands of clones, with roughly nine tenths as singletons. This clone was seen just once. Antigen unknown. General study points: CD4 TCRs associated with vaccination spanned spike, dominating at 160-218 and 743-854. Regions left unmutated in variants are reportedly the target of nearly half of spike-specific TCRs. Females made up more of the donors, who were largely white British, and clonal diversity may have come out too low.

Germline V lookup: CDR1 SGHTA, CDR2 FQGTGA. The CDR3 runs to 14 residues. After removal of 4 bases from V and 6 bases from J, the junction contained 3 bases not matched to a gene. The chain has TRBV7-3 and TRBJ2-1; 10 nucleotides align to TRBD1. Sequences were derived from peripheral blood, sampled 28 days after the second AZD1222 dose. This TCR came from an adult who received the AZD1222 COVID-19 vaccine. The CDR3 spells CASSYGTGVNEQFF. The CDR3, as DNA: TGTGCCAGCAGCTACGGGACAGGGGTCAATGAGCAGTTCTTC.